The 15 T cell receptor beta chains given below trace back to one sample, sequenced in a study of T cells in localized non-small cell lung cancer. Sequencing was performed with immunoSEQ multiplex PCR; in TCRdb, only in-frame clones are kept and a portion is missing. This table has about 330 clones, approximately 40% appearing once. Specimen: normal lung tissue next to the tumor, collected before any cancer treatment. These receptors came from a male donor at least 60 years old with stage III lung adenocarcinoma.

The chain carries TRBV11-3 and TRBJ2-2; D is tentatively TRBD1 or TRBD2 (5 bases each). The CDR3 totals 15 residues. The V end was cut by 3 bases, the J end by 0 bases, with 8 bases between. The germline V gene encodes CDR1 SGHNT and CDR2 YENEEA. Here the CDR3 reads CASSLGTPNTGELFF. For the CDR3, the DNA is TGTGCCAGCAGCTTGGGGACGCCGAACACCGGGGAGCTGTTTTTT.

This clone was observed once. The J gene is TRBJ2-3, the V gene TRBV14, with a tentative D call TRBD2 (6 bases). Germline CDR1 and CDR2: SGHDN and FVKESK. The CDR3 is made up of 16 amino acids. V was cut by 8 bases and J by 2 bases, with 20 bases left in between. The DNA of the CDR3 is TGTGCCAGCTCCCTACATCGGGGGAGACCCACAGATACGCAGTATTTT. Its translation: CASSLHRGRPTDTQYF.

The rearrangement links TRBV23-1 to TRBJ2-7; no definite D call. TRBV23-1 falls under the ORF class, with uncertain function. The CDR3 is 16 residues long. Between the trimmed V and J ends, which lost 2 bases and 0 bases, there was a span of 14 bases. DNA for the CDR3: TGCGCCAGCAGTCAACCTTTCTGGTTCAGCTCCTACGAGCAGTACTTC. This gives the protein CASSQPFWFSSYEQYF.

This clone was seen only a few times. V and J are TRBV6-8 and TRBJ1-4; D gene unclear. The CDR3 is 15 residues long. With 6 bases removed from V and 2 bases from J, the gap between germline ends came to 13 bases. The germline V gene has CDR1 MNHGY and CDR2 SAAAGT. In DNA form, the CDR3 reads TGTGCCAGCAGCCGACGGCTTCGGACTAATGAAAAACTGTTTTTT. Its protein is CASSRRLRTNEKLFF.

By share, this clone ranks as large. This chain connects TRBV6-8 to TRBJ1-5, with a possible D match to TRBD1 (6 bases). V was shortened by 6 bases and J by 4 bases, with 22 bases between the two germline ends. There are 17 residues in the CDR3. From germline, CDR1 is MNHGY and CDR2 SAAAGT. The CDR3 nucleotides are TGTGCCAGCAGACCCAGGGACACGGTTTATGGAAATCAGCCCCAGCATTTT. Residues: CASRPRDTVYGNQPQHF.

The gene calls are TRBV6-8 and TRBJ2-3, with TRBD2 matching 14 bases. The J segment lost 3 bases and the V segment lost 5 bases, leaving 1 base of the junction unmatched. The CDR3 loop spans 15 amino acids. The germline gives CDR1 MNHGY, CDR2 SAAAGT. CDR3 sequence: CASSGLAGGTDTQYF. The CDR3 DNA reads TGTGCCAGCAGTGGACTAGCGGGAGGAACAGATACGCAGTATTTT.

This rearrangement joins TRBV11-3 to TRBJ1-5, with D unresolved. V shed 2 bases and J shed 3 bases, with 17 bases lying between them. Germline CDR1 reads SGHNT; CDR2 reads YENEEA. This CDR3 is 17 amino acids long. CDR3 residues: CASSLSDSLGLNQPQHF. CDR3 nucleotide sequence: TGTGCCAGCAGCTTATCCGATTCGCTAGGGCTCAATCAGCCCCAGCATTTT.

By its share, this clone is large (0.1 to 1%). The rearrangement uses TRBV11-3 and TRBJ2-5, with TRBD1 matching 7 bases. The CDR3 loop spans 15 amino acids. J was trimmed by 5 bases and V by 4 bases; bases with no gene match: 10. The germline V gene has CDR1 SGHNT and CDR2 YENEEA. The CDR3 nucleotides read TGTGCCAGCAGCTATACGACAGGGTCTCAGGAGACCCAGTACTTC. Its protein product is CASSYTTGSQETQYF.

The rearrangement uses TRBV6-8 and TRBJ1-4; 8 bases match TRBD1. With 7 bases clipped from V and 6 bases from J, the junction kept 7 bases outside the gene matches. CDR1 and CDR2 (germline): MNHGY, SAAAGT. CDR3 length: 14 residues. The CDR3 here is CASTTDRGYEKLFF. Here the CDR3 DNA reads TGTGCCAGCACCACTGACAGGGGATATGAAAAACTGTTTTTT.

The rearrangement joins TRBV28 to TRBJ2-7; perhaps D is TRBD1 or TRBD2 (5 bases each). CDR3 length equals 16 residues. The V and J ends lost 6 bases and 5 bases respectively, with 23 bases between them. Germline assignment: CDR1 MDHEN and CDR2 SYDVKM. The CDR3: CASRGVGSPRENEQYF. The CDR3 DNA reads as TGTGCCAGCAGGGGAGTGGGCAGCCCCAGGGAGAACGAGCAGTACTTC.

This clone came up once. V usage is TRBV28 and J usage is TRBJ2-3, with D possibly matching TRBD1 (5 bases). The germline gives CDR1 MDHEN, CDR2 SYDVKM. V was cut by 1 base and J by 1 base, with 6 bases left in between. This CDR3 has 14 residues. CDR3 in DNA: TGTGCCAGCAGTTTATTACAGGGCACAGATACGCAGTATTTT. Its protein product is CASSLLQGTDTQYF.

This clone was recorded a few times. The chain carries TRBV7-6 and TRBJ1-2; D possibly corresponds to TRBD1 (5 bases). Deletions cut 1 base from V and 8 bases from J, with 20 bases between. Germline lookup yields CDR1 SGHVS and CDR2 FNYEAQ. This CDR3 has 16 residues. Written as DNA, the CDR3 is TGTGCCAGCAGCTTAGGTCATAGGGACGGTCCGCTCGGCTACACCTTC. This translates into CASSLGHRDGPLGYTF.

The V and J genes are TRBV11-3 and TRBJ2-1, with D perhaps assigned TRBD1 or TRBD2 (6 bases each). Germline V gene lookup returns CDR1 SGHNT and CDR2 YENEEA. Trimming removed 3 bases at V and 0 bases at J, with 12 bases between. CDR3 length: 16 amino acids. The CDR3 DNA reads TGTGCCAGCAGCTTGGGGGCGGGGAGCTCCTACAATGAGCAGTTCTTC. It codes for CASSLGAGSSYNEQFF.

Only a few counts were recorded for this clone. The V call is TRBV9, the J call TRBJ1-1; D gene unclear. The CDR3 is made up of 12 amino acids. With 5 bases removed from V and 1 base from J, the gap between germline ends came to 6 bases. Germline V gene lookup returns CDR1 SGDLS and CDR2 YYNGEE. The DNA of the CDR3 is TGTGCCAGCAGTAGGACGAACACTGAAGCTTTCTTT. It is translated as CASSRTNTEAFF.

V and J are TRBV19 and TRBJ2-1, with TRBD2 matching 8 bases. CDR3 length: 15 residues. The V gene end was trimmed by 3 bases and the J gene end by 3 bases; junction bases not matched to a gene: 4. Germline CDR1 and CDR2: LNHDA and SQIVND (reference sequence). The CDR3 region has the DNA TGTGCCAGTAGTATCTCGGCGGGGGGCTACAATGAGCAGTTCTTC. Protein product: CASSISAGGYNEQFF.